Described below is a single TCR beta chain sequence and its context. Its antigen is unknown. This entry belongs to a study of Ad26.COV2.S vaccination and SARS-CoV-2 variants. This CDR3 is built from 14 residues. From germline, CDR1 is PRHDT and CDR2 FYEKMQ (reference sequence). The ends were cut back, 2 bases at V and 3 bases at J, with 10 bases in the middle. Overall study results and limits: Post-vaccination spike-specific CD8+ and CD4+ T cell responses reportedly had substantial breadth. Using TCR breadth and depth analyses may have led to underestimated total T cell responses. Placebo recipients trailed vaccine recipients in spike-specific TCR breadth. Similar non-spike TCR breadth was seen in vaccine and placebo recipients.

Sequencing was performed with immunoSEQ multiplex PCR; in TCRdb, only in-frame clones are kept and a portion is missing. The sample yields just over 350,000 clones, roughly nine tenths seen once. This sample comprised peripheral blood, obtained after recovery from COVID-19. V and J are TRBV13 and TRBJ1-1; tentative D call: TRBD1 (5 bases). The sequence was collected from a human donor who had recovered from COVID-19. CDR3 sequence reads: CASSLLGGYTEAFF. In nucleotides, the CDR3 is TGTGCCAGCAGCTTACTGGGGGGGTACACTGAAGCTTTCTTT. The whole variable domain, filled in from reference TRBV13 and TRBJ1-1, reads AAGVIQSPRHLIKEKRETATLKCYPIPRHDTVYWYQQGPGQDPQFLISFYEKMQSDKGSIPDRFSAQQFSDYHSELNMSSLELGDSALYFCASSLLGGYTEAFFGQGTRLTVV.